This paragraph covers one T cell receptor beta chain sequence. The record originates from a study of blood T cell repertoires in COVID-19. Original analysis: Cell counts per sample came from amplifying reference gene primers. The data were produced by immunoSEQ multiplex PCR, yet TCRdb's version contains in-frame clones alone and is incomplete. V, J and clone size are taken as reported in that table, and D and trimming were inferred from the DNA itself. The sample has about 55,000 clones; roughly 80% are singletons. The germline V and J ends were trimmed by 2 bases and 3 bases, with 7 bases remaining between them. CDR1 ENHRY and CDR2 SYGVKD come from the germline V gene. The CDR3 contains 13 residues.

What was sequenced was peripheral blood. The rearrangement joins TRBV10-3 to TRBJ2-5; a weak D match, TRBD1 (5 bases). The TCR sequence derives from a human donor in a cohort sampled during active or convalescent COVID-19. The CDR3 here is CAISELQEETQYF. Here the CDR3 DNA reads TGTGCCATCAGTGAGCTACAGGAAGAGACCCAGTACTTC.